This entry lists 24 T cell receptor beta chains sequenced from one sample in a study of control samples from healthy donors and cancer patients. TCRdb's copy holds only in-frame clones and misses some; the assay was immunoSEQ multiplex PCR. The sample lists over 150,000 clones, 94% occurring once. Input material: blood. Source of these receptors: a young woman in good health.

This chain uses TRBV7-6 with TRBJ2-7; 7 positions agree with TRBD2. V gave up 5 bases and J gave up 0 bases; unmatched junction bases: 7. This CDR3 has 15 amino acids. Germline CDR1 is SGHVS and CDR2 is FNYEAQ. CDR3 coding DNA: TGTGCCAGCAGCCCGACTAGCTTAAGCTCCTACGAGCAGTACTTC. This translates into CASSPTSLSSYEQYF. Variable domain in full (rest from reference TRBV7-6 and TRBJ2-7): GAGVSQSPRYKVTKRGQDVALRCDPISGHVSLYWYRQALGQGPEFLTYFNYEAQQDKSGLPNDRFSAERPEGSISTLTIQRTEQRDSAMYRCASSPTSLSSYEQYFGPGTRLTVT.

The V call is TRBV19, the J call TRBJ2-6, with a possible D match to TRBD1 (5 bases). Germline V gene lookup returns CDR1 LNHDA and CDR2 SQIVND (reference sequence). The CDR3 is 16 residues long. Trimming took off 6 bases at V and 7 bases at J, with 19 bases between the two ends. The CDR3 nucleotides read TGTGCCAGTAGGAGGATCACAGGCCTCCAAGCCAACGTCCTGACTTTC. Translated: CASRRITGLQANVLTF.

A single count supports this clone. The genes are TRBV5-6 and TRBJ2-3, with 9 positions matching TRBD1. The germline CDR1 and CDR2 sequences are SGHDT and YYEEEE. The CDR3 covers 19 residues. Trimming took 0 bases from V and 5 from J; bases not matched to a gene: 16. The CDR3 loop is CASSLGFRSSGQGGDTQYF. The DNA for the CDR3 is TGTGCCAGCAGCTTGGGGTTCCGCTCTTCGGGACAGGGTGGAGATACGCAGTATTTT.

The J gene is TRBJ1-2, the V gene TRBV5-1; 10 bases line up with TRBD1. Looked up from germline, CDR1 is SGHRS and CDR2 is YFSETQ. This CDR3 has 14 residues. The V segment lost 7 bases and the J segment 4 bases; nucleotides outside the gene matches: 7. CDR3 in amino acids: CASRLDRGIYGYTF. DNA of the CDR3: TGCGCCAGCCGACTGGACAGGGGGATCTATGGCTACACCTTC.

J is TRBJ1-1 and V is TRBV7-6; D gene ambiguous. CDR3 length equals 18 residues. Germline V gene lookup returns CDR1 SGHVS and CDR2 FNYEAQ. The V and J ends lost 2 bases and 4 bases respectively, with 23 bases between them. The CDR3 protein is CASSLSRLYSGRTTEAFF. As DNA, the CDR3 is TGTGCCAGCAGCTTATCCAGGCTGTATAGCGGACGGACCACTGAAGCTTTCTTT.

The chain is built from TRBV28 and TRBJ1-1; possible D gene TRBD1, 6 bases. V gave up 10 bases and J gave up 2 bases, with 17 bases separating them. The V gene's germline CDR1 is MDHEN and CDR2 SYDVKM. The CDR3 extends over 14 amino acids. The CDR3 reads CATWGGHGNTEAFF. CDR3 sequence (DNA): TGTGCCACCTGGGGGGGCCATGGAAACACTGAAGCTTTCTTT. The full variable domain, rest sourced from reference TRBV28 and TRBJ1-1, is DVKVTQSSRYLVKRTGEKVFLECVQDMDHENMFWYRQDPGLGLRLIYFSYDVKMKEKGDIPEGYSVSREKKERFSLILESASTNQTSMYLCATWGGHGNTEAFFGQGTRLTVV.

The rearrangement joins TRBV6-5 to TRBJ2-3; 8 nucleotides match TRBD1. The CDR3 is 14 amino acids. Unmatched junction bases numbered 5, after V lost 4 bases and J lost 5 bases. Germline values: CDR1 MNHEY, CDR2 SVGAGI. The CDR3 nucleotides are TGTGCCAGCAGTTTCGGACAGGGACTAGATACGCAGTATTTT. Protein: CASSFGQGLDTQYF.

This clone appeared once. V is TRBV3-1 (or the pseudogene TRBV3-2) and J is TRBJ2-7, with 8 bases matching TRBD1. The CDR3 runs to 16 residues. Germline V gives CDR1 LGHDT, CDR2 YNNKEL (reference sequence). J was trimmed by 0 bases and V by 2 bases; bases with no gene match: 6. In nucleotides, the CDR3 is TGTGCCAGCAGCCAACACGACAGGGGACCCTCCTACGAGCAGTACTTC. Amino acid sequence: CASSQHDRGPSYEQYF.

At least ten counts were recorded for this clone. V and J are TRBV29-1 and TRBJ2-1; 15 bases match TRBD2. V lost 6 bases and J lost 8; bases outside the gene matches: 8. Germline V gene lookup returns CDR1 SQVTM and CDR2 ANQGSEA. The CDR3 spans 15 residues. CDR3 nucleotide sequence: TGCAGCGTCCCCGGGACTAGCGGGAGGAATTATGAGCAGTTCTTC. Protein product: CSVPGTSGRNYEQFF.

The chain carries TRBV19 and TRBJ2-5; 12 nucleotides line up with TRBD2. The CDR3 consists of 16 residues. In germline, CDR1 is LNHDA, CDR2 SQIVND (reference sequence). V was clipped by 5 bases and J by 5 bases; unmatched bases: 9. For the CDR3, the DNA is TGTGCCAGTAGTCTAGGACTAGCGGGGCGTCGGGAGACCCAGTACTTC. It translates to CASSLGLAGRRETQYF.

The V gene is TRBV29-1, the J gene TRBJ2-7; weak D call: TRBD1 (6 bases). Looked up from germline, CDR1 is SQVTM and CDR2 is ANQGSEA. The CDR3 is made up of 13 amino acids. Trimming removed 7 bases from V and 3 bases from J, with 16 bases in between. CDR3 sequence: CSASGQGIYEQYF. Written as DNA, the CDR3 is TGCAGCGCCTCTGGGCAGGGGATCTACGAGCAGTACTTC.

This sequence joins TRBV7-8 and TRBJ1-5; 7 bases fit TRBD1. CDR3 length equals 15 residues. Germline assignment: CDR1 SGHVS and CDR2 FQNEAQ. The V and J ends lost 5 bases and 1 base, in that order; junction bases with no gene match: 5. CDR3 sequence: CASSLRGQSNQPQHF. CDR3 in DNA: TGTGCCAGCAGCCTTAGGGGGCAGAGCAATCAGCCCCAGCATTTT.

The chain carries TRBV2 and TRBJ1-2, with 9 bases that match TRBD1. With V trimmed by 4 bases and J by 8 bases, 8 bases remained unmatched. The CDR3 loop spans 14 amino acids. The V gene's germline CDR1 is SNHLY and CDR2 FYNNEI. CDR3 region: CASSGSGQGGGYTF. Written as DNA, the CDR3 is TGTGCCAGCAGTGGCTCGGGACAGGGTGGCGGCTACACCTTC.

This chain uses TRBV11-2 with TRBJ2-7; no definite D call. V lost 4 bases and J lost 0, with 10 bases in between. Germline lookup yields CDR1 SGHAT and CDR2 FQNNGV. The CDR3 runs 14 residues. CDR3 sequence reads: CASSSPGYSYEQYF. The CDR3 region has the DNA TGTGCCAGCAGCTCTCCTGGATACTCCTACGAGCAGTACTTC.

V and J are TRBV12-3 or TRBV12-4 and TRBJ1-2; D might be TRBD1 (6 bases). This CDR3 has 13 amino acids. V was cut by 3 bases and J by 4 bases, with 9 bases left in between. The CDR3 protein is CASSFTGIYGYTF. Written as DNA, the CDR3 is TGTGCCAGCAGTTTTACAGGGATCTATGGCTACACCTTC.

A single count supports this clone. J is TRBJ1-2 and V is TRBV6-1; D may be TRBD1 (5 bases). Trimming removed 1 base at V and 4 bases at J, with 10 bases between. There are 14 residues in the CDR3. The germline V gene has CDR1 MNHNS and CDR2 SASEGT. CDR3 loop: CASSEVPQGYGYTF. The CDR3 DNA is TGTGCCAGCAGTGAAGTCCCGCAGGGCTATGGCTACACCTTC.

With respect to this clone: One junction end disagrees with the germline gene, perhaps due to a read error. The V and J genes are TRBV19 and TRBJ1-2, with 11 bases matching TRBD1. There are 12 residues in the CDR3. Germline V lookup: CDR1 LNHDA, CDR2 SQIVND (reference sequence). The CDR3 coding sequence is TGTGCCAGTAGTTGGACAGGGGGCTTCCAAATCTTC. Translated: CASSWTGGFQIF.

CDR3 protein: CASSSVTSGRTTDTQYF. CDR3 sequence (DNA): TGTGCCAGTAGTTCCGTAACTAGCGGGAGGACCACAGATACGCAGTATTTT. The chain combines TRBV19 with TRBJ2-3; 12 bases fit TRBD2. The CDR3 consists of 17 residues. Germline CDR1 reads LNHDA; CDR2 reads SQIVND (reference sequence). V lost 5 bases to trimming and J lost 2 bases; unmatched junction nucleotides: 8. The variable domain in full, with the rest retrieved from reference TRBV19 and TRBJ2-3, is DGGITQSPKYLFRKEGQNVTLSCEQNLNHDAMYWYRQDPGQGLRLIYYSQIVNDFQKGDIAEGYSVSREKKESFPLTVTSAQKNPTAFYLCASSSVTSGRTTDTQYFGPGTRLTVL.

The chain recombines TRBV6-2 or TRBV6-3 with TRBJ2-5; tentatively, D is TRBD2 (5 bases). This CDR3 has 13 amino acids. Germline loops: CDR1 MNHEY, CDR2 SVGEGT. V was trimmed by 4 bases and J by 5 bases, leaving 11 bases between them. The DNA of the CDR3 is TGTGCCAGCAGTTTTGAGGGCGGGGAGACCCAGTACTTC. This codes for CASSFEGGETQYF.

This clone was detected a few times. This chain uses TRBV7-2 with TRBJ2-7; D ambiguous. With 4 bases removed from V and 5 bases from J, the gap between germline ends came to 12 bases. This CDR3 contains 13 residues. Germline values: CDR1 SGHTA, CDR2 FQGNSA. This CDR3 reads CASSYRPVDEQYF. CDR3 sequence (DNA): TGTGCCAGCAGCTACCGGCCAGTGGACGAGCAGTACTTC.

This chain connects TRBV19 to TRBJ2-1; 8 nucleotides line up with TRBD1. This CDR3 contains 17 residues. Per germline, CDR1 LNHDA and CDR2 SQIVND (reference sequence). J gave up 1 base and V 4 bases, and 9 bases lay outside the gene matches. This chain's CDR3 is CASSRYGQGGSYNEQFF. The CDR3 DNA reads as TGTGCCAGTAGTAGATATGGACAGGGCGGTTCCTACAATGAGCAGTTCTTC.

This clone was found once. This chain joins TRBV7-9 and TRBJ2-2, with D perhaps being TRBD1 or TRBD2 (5 bases each). Germline CDR1 reads SEHNR; CDR2 reads FQNEAQ (reference sequence). This CDR3 has 15 amino acids. Trimming removed 4 bases from V and 6 bases from J, with 15 bases in between. Here the CDR3 DNA reads TGTGCCAGCAGCTCCCGGGGACCCCGCTCCGGGGAGCTGTTTTTT. This encodes CASSSRGPRSGELFF. The full variable domain, completed using reference TRBV7-9 and TRBJ2-2, is DTGVSQNPRHKITKRGQNVTFRCDPISEHNRLYWYRQTLGQGPEFLTYFQNEAQLEKSRLLSDRFSAERPKGSFSTLEIQRTEQGDSAMYLCASSSRGPRSGELFFGEGSRLTVL.

Note on this clone: Other nucleotide sequences in the sample specify the same CDR3. The chain couples TRBV18 to TRBJ1-2; tentative D call: TRBD1 (5 bases). From germline, CDR1 is KGHSH and CDR2 LQKENI. The CDR3 consists of 12 residues. Trimming took off 3 bases at V and 8 bases at J, with 10 bases between the two ends. The CDR3 bases are TGTGCCAGCTCACCTCTGGGGGACGGCTACACCTTC. Protein sequence: CASSPLGDGYTF.

This clone has a handful of counts. This sequence joins TRBV6-5 and TRBJ2-7; no definite D call. The CDR3 consists of 14 residues. CDR1 is MNHEY, CDR2 SVGAGI, per germline. Trimming took 7 bases from V and 3 from J, leaving 16 bases between them. The CDR3 sequence is CASTQLIQSYEQYF. CDR3 nucleotide sequence: TGTGCCAGCACGCAACTTATACAGAGCTACGAGCAGTACTTC.